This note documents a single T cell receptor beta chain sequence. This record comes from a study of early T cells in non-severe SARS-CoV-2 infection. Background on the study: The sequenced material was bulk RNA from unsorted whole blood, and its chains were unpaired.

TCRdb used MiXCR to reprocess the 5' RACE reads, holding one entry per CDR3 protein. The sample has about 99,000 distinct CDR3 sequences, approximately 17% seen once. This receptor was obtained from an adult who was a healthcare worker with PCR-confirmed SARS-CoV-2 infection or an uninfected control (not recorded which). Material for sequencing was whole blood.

Here the CDR3 reads CASRGTTGTGNTIYF. The CDR3 DNA follows: TGCGCCAGCAGAGGAACGACAGGGACTGGAAACACCATATATTTT. The V gene is TRBV10-2, the J gene TRBJ1-3, with 7 bases matching TRBD1. CDR1 and CDR2 (germline): WSHSY, SAAADI. Trimming at V came to 6 bases and at J to 2 bases, leaving 7 bases not matched to a gene. The CDR3 is made up of 15 amino acids.